What follows are 18 T cell receptor beta chains derived from one specimen sequenced in a study of a mutant IDH1 vaccine in newly diagnosed glioma (dated by TCRdb to about 2021). The method behind the library was the immunoSEQ multiplex PCR assay. TCRdb retrieved this table from immuneACCESS and kept in-frame rearrangements only. Not all clones are present; in checked studies, unresolved V genes account for under half, and no reason is known for the remainder. Across this sample there are tens of thousands of clones, with roughly 90% seen only once. The ten largest account for 2% to 3% of the sample. In light of the paper, this sample's time point label describes: baseline, week 1 (first vaccination visit). The treatment or condition label for this specimen denotes: pre-vaccination baseline after standard-of-care therapy. Sequences were derived from PBMCs, sampled from a glioma patient treated with radiotherapy, temozolomide or both. The receptors here all came from a man aged 35-49 years with glioma.

V is TRBV29-1 and J is TRBJ1-4, with D tentatively TRBD1 (6 bases). Trimming cost V 3 bases and J 10 bases, with 18 bases left between them. The CDR3 totals 14 residues. CDR1 is SQVTM and CDR2 is ANQGSEA in the germline V gene. The CDR3 DNA is TGCAGCGTTGATCTGGGGGGCGCTGGGGGAAAACTGTTTTTT. This codes for CSVDLGGAGGKLFF.

This clone came up a few times. The V gene is TRBV25-1, the J gene TRBJ2-5, with D unresolved. CDR1 MGHDK and CDR2 SYGVNS come from the germline V gene. The CDR3 totals 13 residues. Trimming left V 3 bases short and J 1 base short, with 6 bases between. Written as DNA, the CDR3 is TGTGCCAGCAGTGACCCCAGCCAAGAGACCCAGTACTTC. Translating gives CASSDPSQETQYF. The full variable domain, completed using reference TRBV25-1 and TRBJ2-5, is EADIYQTPRYLVIGTGKKITLECSQTMGHDKMYWYQQDPGMELHLIHYSYGVNSTEKGDLSSESTVSRIRTEHFPLTLESARPSHTSQYLCASSDPSQETQYFGPGTRLLVL.

There are a few counts of this clone. The chain links TRBV4-3 to TRBJ1-6, with TRBD1 identical over 7 bases. The CDR3 contains 16 residues. V was pared by 2 bases and J by 3 bases, with 4 bases of the junction left unmatched. CDR1 is LGHNA and CDR2 is YSLEER in the germline V gene. CDR3 residues: CASSQTTGFYNSPLHF. The DNA for the CDR3 is TGCGCCAGCAGCCAAACGACAGGGTTCTATAATTCACCCCTCCACTTT.

In this sample, this clone turned up once. This sequence joins TRBV9 and TRBJ2-3, with 7 bases that match TRBD2. Germline V gene lookup returns CDR1 SGDLS and CDR2 YYNGEE. The CDR3 contains 15 residues. J gave up 7 bases and V 2 bases, and 10 bases lay outside the gene matches. This chain's CDR3 is CASSVAGTIRYTQYF. The CDR3 nucleotides are TGTGCCAGCAGCGTTGCCGGGACTATCCGTTATACGCAGTATTTT.

This clone was recorded only once. The V call is TRBV5-1, the J call TRBJ2-1; TRBD1 matches at 7 bases. Germline V gives CDR1 SGHRS, CDR2 YFSETQ. Trimming cost V 3 bases and J 6 bases; bases outside gene matches: 12. The CDR3 is 16 amino acids. As DNA, the CDR3 is TGCGCCAGCAGCTCGCCTCAGGGGGTACCCGGCAATGAGCAGTTCTTC. Translating it yields CASSSPQGVPGNEQFF.

The chain employs TRBV7-2 and TRBJ1-1; 7 bases fit TRBD1. Germline V gives CDR1 SGHTA, CDR2 FQGNSA. Trimming cost V 5 bases and J 4 bases; bases outside gene matches: 10. The CDR3 loop spans 15 amino acids. The CDR3 loop is CASSVTGVVGTEAFF. CDR3 nucleotides: TGTGCCAGCAGCGTTACAGGGGTAGTGGGCACTGAAGCTTTCTTT.

This clone was counted a few times. The rearrangement uses TRBV6-4 and TRBJ1-2, with D possibly matching TRBD1 (6 bases). The CDR3 is 13 amino acids. Germline-derived CDR1 and CDR2 are MRHNA and SNTAGT. V gave up 2 bases and J gave up 12 bases, with 16 bases separating them. CDR3 loop: CASSDGDTLTHTF. CDR3 in DNA: TGTGCCAGCAGTGACGGGGACACCCTGACCCACACCTTC.

This chain uses TRBV27 with TRBJ2-2, with D perhaps given as TRBD1 or TRBD2 (5 bases each). V lost 7 bases and J 6 bases, leaving 24 bases between the germline ends. CDR1 MNHEY and CDR2 SMNVEV come from the germline V gene (reference sequence). The CDR3 length is 17 residues. CDR3 residues: CASKKGRRRGMAGELFF. CDR3 DNA: TGTGCCAGCAAAAAGGGACGGCGACGGGGTATGGCCGGGGAGCTGTTTTTT.

This clone came up once. This chain uses TRBV5-4 with TRBJ2-1; D is possibly TRBD1 or TRBD2 (5 bases each). CDR1 and CDR2 (germline): SGHNT, YYREEE (reference sequence). Trimming took 5 bases from V and 0 from J, leaving 12 bases between them. CDR3 length: 15 amino acids. For the CDR3, the DNA is TGTGCCAGCAGAGGGACGTTGAGCTCCTACAATGAGCAGTTCTTC. Residues: CASRGTLSSYNEQFF.

This sequence joins TRBV27 and TRBJ2-5; TRBD2 matches 11 bases. V lost 3 bases and J lost 4; bases outside the gene matches: 7. The CDR3 spans 16 residues. In germline, CDR1 is MNHEY, CDR2 SMNVEV (reference sequence). CDR3 nucleotide sequence: TGTGCCAGCAGTTTTCTAGCGGGAGGAAGTTCAGAGACCCAGTACTTC. Encoded protein: CASSFLAGGSSETQYF.

The chain employs TRBV10-3 and TRBJ2-7; 9 bases align to TRBD2. This CDR3 has 17 amino acids. Looked up from germline, CDR1 is ENHRY and CDR2 is SYGVKD. The V gene end was trimmed by 0 bases and the J gene end by 1 base; junction bases not matched to a gene: 7. The CDR3 region is CAISESLAGPKSYEQYF. The CDR3 nucleotides are TGTGCCATCAGTGAGTCTCTAGCGGGACCCAAATCCTACGAGCAGTACTTC.

The chain links TRBV19 to TRBJ1-5; D is possibly TRBD1 (6 bases). CDR3 length: 15 amino acids. V dropped 7 bases and J dropped 5 bases, with 18 bases sitting between them. The germline V gene encodes CDR1 LNHDA and CDR2 SQIVND (reference sequence). The CDR3 reads CASKPTGGGHQPQHF. The CDR3 DNA reads TGTGCCAGTAAGCCCACAGGCGGGGGGCATCAGCCCCAGCATTTT.

Judged by abundance, this clone is medium-sized. The CDR3 nucleotides are TGTGCCAGTATAGGAAACGGCAATGAGCAGTTCTTC. It codes for CASIGNGNEQFF. The V gene is TRBV6-1, the J gene TRBJ2-1; D call uncertain. The CDR3 contains 12 residues. Germline V gene data show CDR1 as MNHNS and CDR2 as SASEGT. Trimming took off 9 bases at V and 6 bases at J, with 12 bases between the two ends.

The V call is TRBV5-1, the J call TRBJ2-3; possible D gene TRBD1, 5 bases. The V gene's germline CDR1 is SGHRS and CDR2 YFSETQ. V gave up 4 bases and J gave up 2 bases, with 11 bases separating them. This CDR3 region has 14 residues. This CDR3 reads CASSMTASTDTQYF. In DNA, the CDR3 is TGCGCCAGCAGCATGACAGCTTCCACAGATACGCAGTATTTT. The full variable domain, with the rest looked up from reference TRBV5-1 and TRBJ2-3, is KAGVTQTPRYLIKTRGQQVTLSCSPISGHRSVSWYQQTPGQGLQFLFEYFSETQRNKGNFPGRFSGRQFSNSRSEMNVSTLELGDSALYLCASSMTASTDTQYFGPGTRLTVL.

J is TRBJ2-7 and V is TRBV19; 10 nucleotides line up with TRBD2. V was clipped by 6 bases and J by 6 bases; unmatched bases: 8. From germline, CDR1 is LNHDA and CDR2 SQIVND (reference sequence). The CDR3 is 14 residues long. CDR3: CASRPLAGSGEQYF. The CDR3 bases are TGTGCCAGTAGACCACTAGCGGGGTCTGGCGAGCAGTACTTC. Based on the CDR3 plus reference TRBV19 and TRBJ2-7, the full variable domain is DGGITQSPKYLFRKEGQNVTLSCEQNLNHDAMYWYRQDPGQGLRLIYYSQIVNDFQKGDIAEGYSVSREKKESFPLTVTSAQKNPTAFYLCASRPLAGSGEQYFGPGTRLTVT.

CDR3 in amino acids: CASSGPGQGRTEAFF. In DNA form, the CDR3 reads TGTGCCAGCAGCGGACCGGGACAGGGACGAACTGAAGCTTTCTTT. The chain combines TRBV5-4 with TRBJ1-1, with TRBD1 matching 9 bases. Trimming at V came to 4 bases and at J to 5 bases, leaving 9 bases not matched to a gene. The CDR3 consists of 15 residues. Germline-derived CDR1 and CDR2 are SGHNT and YYREEE (reference sequence).

The genes are TRBV7-8 and TRBJ1-1; D gene ambiguous. V lost 1 base, J lost 1 base, and 7 bases lay in between. The CDR3 loop spans 14 amino acids. Germline CDR1 SGHVS, CDR2 FQNEAQ. This CDR3 reads CASSLGSANTEAFF. The CDR3 DNA is TGTGCCAGCAGCTTAGGGTCCGCGAACACTGAAGCTTTCTTT.

This sequence joins TRBV7-2 and TRBJ2-3; D not resolved. The CDR3 is made up of 12 amino acids. V was cut by 5 bases and J by 8 bases, with 11 bases left in between. Germline V lookup: CDR1 SGHTA, CDR2 FQGNSA. The CDR3 sequence: CASSVDTPTQYF. In DNA, the CDR3 is TGTGCCAGCAGCGTCGATACTCCTACGCAGTATTTT. The whole variable domain, remainder taken from reference TRBV7-2 and TRBJ2-3, is GAGVSQSPSNKVTEKGKDVELRCDPISGHTALYWYRQSLGQGLEFLIYFQGNSAPDKSGLPSDRFSAERTGGSVSTLTIQRTQQEDSAVYLCASSVDTPTQYFGPGTRLTVL.